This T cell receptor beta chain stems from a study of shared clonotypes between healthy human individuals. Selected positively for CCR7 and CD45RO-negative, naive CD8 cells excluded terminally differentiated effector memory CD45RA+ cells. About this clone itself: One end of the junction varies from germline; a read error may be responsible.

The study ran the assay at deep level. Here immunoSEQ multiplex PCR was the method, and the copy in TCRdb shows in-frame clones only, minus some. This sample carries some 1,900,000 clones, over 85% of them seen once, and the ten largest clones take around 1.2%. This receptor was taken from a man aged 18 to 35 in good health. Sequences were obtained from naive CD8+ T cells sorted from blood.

The CDR3 coding sequence is TGCGCCAACAGCCAAGATCGCCCCACTGCGGTGTATAATTCACCCCTCCACTTT. It yields the protein CANSQDRPTAVYNSPLHF. J is TRBJ1-6 and V is TRBV4-1; D is unclear. The CDR3 runs to 18 residues. The V gene's germline CDR1 is MGHRA and CDR2 YSYEKL.